The 24 T cell receptor beta chains reported below all come from one sample, sequenced in a study of response to subunit inactivated influenza vaccine. TCRdb processed the RT-PCR reads anew with MiXCR; each CDR3 protein has one entry. The table shows 450,000 to 500,000 distinct CDR3 sequences, with approximately 11% occurring only once. Sequenced material: PBMCs from blood, taken more than 35 days after vaccination. The source is a man aged 50-59 years who received an inactivated influenza vaccine.

This chain links TRBV4-3 with TRBJ2-7, with 7 positions matching TRBD2. The CDR3 covers 17 residues. Trimming took 0 bases from V and 3 from J; bases not matched to a gene: 11. Looked up from germline, CDR1 is LGHNA and CDR2 is YSLEER. DNA for the CDR3: TGCGCCAGCAGCCAAGACTACGAACGGGAGGACAACTACGAGCAGTACTTC. This gives the protein CASSQDYEREDNYEQYF.

The genes are TRBV7-2 and TRBJ2-2, with 7 bases fitting TRBD1. Germline lookup yields CDR1 SGHTA and CDR2 FQGNSA. This CDR3 contains 16 residues. The V gene end was trimmed by 5 bases and the J gene end by 0 bases; junction bases not matched to a gene: 6. DNA of the CDR3: TGTGCCAGCAGCCAGACAGGGCTACCGAACACCGGGGAGCTGTTTTTT. Translating it yields CASSQTGLPNTGELFF.

This clonotype was seen a few times. The J gene is TRBJ1-5, the V gene TRBV7-2, with D perhaps matching TRBD1 (5 bases). The CDR3 covers 13 residues. From germline, CDR1 is SGHTA and CDR2 FQGNSA. Trimming left V 3 bases short and J 8 bases short, with 11 bases between. For the CDR3, the DNA is TGTGCCAGCAGCTTTGGGGCTCTGGAGCCCCAGCATTTT. As protein: CASSFGALEPQHF.

The J gene is TRBJ2-1, the V gene TRBV25-1; TRBD2 agrees at 11 bases. The germline V gene encodes CDR1 MGHDK and CDR2 SYGVNS. Trimming cost V 1 base and J 0 bases; bases outside gene matches: 8. This CDR3 spans 19 amino acids. CDR3: CASSESLAGGPGSYNEQFF. The CDR3 DNA reads TGTGCCAGCAGTGAATCCCTAGCGGGGGGACCGGGCTCCTACAATGAGCAGTTCTTC. Full variable domain (outside the CDR3, taken from reference TRBV25-1 and TRBJ2-1): EADIYQTPRYLVIGTGKKITLECSQTMGHDKMYWYQQDPGMELHLIHYSYGVNSTEKGDLSSESTVSRIRTEHFPLTLESARPSHTSQYLCASSESLAGGPGSYNEQFFGPGTRLTVL.

This chain links TRBV29-1 with TRBJ2-2; 8 nucleotides match TRBD1. Germline CDR1 reads SQVTM; CDR2 reads ANQGSEA. The J segment lost 1 base and the V segment lost 8 bases, leaving 9 bases of the junction unmatched. This CDR3 is built from 15 residues. CDR3 protein: CSSTLGTGNTGELFF. The CDR3 nucleotides are TGCAGCTCGACGCTCGGGACAGGGAACACCGGGGAGCTGTTTTTT.

Only a few counts were recorded for this clonotype. This rearrangement joins TRBV4-1 to TRBJ2-2, with 7 nucleotides matching TRBD1. Per germline, CDR1 MGHRA and CDR2 YSYEKL. V lost 3 bases, J lost 6 bases, and 4 bases stayed unmatched. The CDR3 covers 14 residues. The CDR3 reads CASSQWTGPGELFF. The CDR3 nucleotides are TGCGCCAGCAGCCAGTGGACAGGCCCCGGGGAGCTGTTTTTT.

This clonotype has just a few counts. The chain employs TRBV7-8 and TRBJ2-1; tentatively, D is TRBD2 (5 bases). CDR1 is SGHVS and CDR2 is FQNEAQ in the germline V gene. The CDR3 runs to 19 residues. V gave up 2 bases and J gave up 0 bases, with 20 bases separating them. Here the CDR3 DNA reads TGTGCCAGCAGCTTACGGACTCCTACCCCCTTTAGCTCCTACAATGAGCAGTTCTTC. It encodes CASSLRTPTPFSSYNEQFF. Using reference TRBV7-8 and TRBJ2-1 for the parts outside the CDR3, the full variable domain is GAGVSQSPRYKVAKRGQDVALRCDPISGHVSLFWYQQALGQGPEFLTYFQNEAQLDKSGLPSDRFFAERPEGSVSTLKIQRTQQEDSAVYLCASSLRTPTPFSSYNEQFFGPGTRLTVL.

The chain is built from TRBV7-2 and TRBJ2-1, with 10 bases matching TRBD2. CDR1 SGHTA and CDR2 FQGNSA come from the germline V gene. J gave up 9 bases and V 1 base, and 9 bases lay outside the gene matches. This CDR3 has 16 amino acids. The CDR3 nucleotides read TGTGCCAGCAGCTTAGTTCCTAGCGGGAGATTTGGTGAGCAGTTCTTC. Amino acid sequence: CASSLVPSGRFGEQFF.

The table lists this clonotype with a few counts. The rearrangement uses TRBV3-1 and TRBJ2-2; 8 bases are a match to TRBD2. Trimming cost V 3 bases and J 9 bases; bases outside gene matches: 6. Germline V gene lookup returns CDR1 LGHDT and CDR2 YNNKEL (reference sequence). The CDR3 spans 14 residues. For the CDR3, the DNA is TGTGCCAGCAGCCATAGCGGGGCCCACCGGGAGCTGTTTTTT. Translation: CASSHSGAHRELFF.

This clonotype has just a few counts. The rearrangement joins TRBV6-1 to TRBJ2-3, with D perhaps matching TRBD1 or TRBD2 (6 bases each). Germline CDR1 is MNHNS and CDR2 is SASEGT. The CDR3 has 18 amino acids. V was trimmed by 6 bases and J by 0 bases, leaving 22 bases between them. CDR3 coding DNA: TGTGCCAGCAGCTCCGGGGGCGCGGGCCGAACTAGCACAGATACGCAGTATTTT. Translating gives CASSSGGAGRTSTDTQYF.

The chain combines TRBV12-3 or TRBV12-4 with TRBJ2-5, with D perhaps matching TRBD2 (6 bases). The V and J ends lost 1 base and 9 bases respectively, with 15 bases between them. The CDR3 has 14 residues. CDR3 sequence reads: CASSLVGRHEAQYF. The DNA of the CDR3 is TGTGCCAGCAGTTTAGTAGGGAGGCATGAGGCCCAGTACTTC.

This clonotype was seen more than once but under ten times. The chain has TRBV4-2 and TRBJ1-2; the D is unclear. Trimming cost V 0 bases and J 4 bases, with 15 bases left between them. The germline V gene has CDR1 LGHNA and CDR2 YNFKEQ. This CDR3 has 16 amino acids. The CDR3: CASSQDQPQVRYGYTF. In DNA, the CDR3 is TGTGCCAGCAGCCAAGATCAGCCCCAGGTTCGCTATGGCTACACCTTC.

This clonotype came up a few times. The rearrangement uses TRBV7-2 and TRBJ2-3; TRBD1 is a possible D gene (5 bases). Per germline, CDR1 SGHTA and CDR2 FQGNSA. This CDR3 comprises 14 residues. With 5 bases removed from V and 4 bases from J, the gap between germline ends came to 13 bases. CDR3: CASSRQNGADTQYF. As DNA, the CDR3 is TGTGCCAGCAGCAGACAGAATGGGGCAGATACGCAGTATTTT.

The V and J genes are TRBV20-1 and TRBJ2-7; D possibly uses TRBD1 or TRBD2 (6 bases each). Germline values: CDR1 DFQATT, CDR2 SNEGSKA (reference sequence). Trimming left V 6 bases short and J 2 bases short, with 14 bases between. The CDR3 spans 13 residues. The CDR3: CSAGGRSTYEQYF. The CDR3 DNA follows: TGCAGTGCCGGGGGCCGTTCAACCTACGAGCAGTACTTC.

There are many counts of this clonotype. The chain joins TRBV20-1 to TRBJ1-6; 7 positions match TRBD1. Germline trimming cut 0 bases from V and 7 bases from J; bases unmatched to any gene: 0. This CDR3 is built from 13 residues. CDR1 is DFQATT and CDR2 is SNEGSKA in the germline V gene (reference sequence). The CDR3 protein is CSARETGNSPLHF. For the CDR3, the DNA is TGCAGTGCTAGAGAGACAGGGAATTCACCCCTCCACTTT.

This clonotype showed up many times. The rearrangement links TRBV12-3 or TRBV12-4 to TRBJ2-1; D is possibly TRBD1 (5 bases). The CDR3 loop spans 12 amino acids. Trimming left V 5 bases short and J 15 bases short, with 17 bases between. The CDR3 nucleotides are TGTGCCAGCAGTCCCGTGGACAAGATCCGGTTCTTC. Translating gives CASSPVDKIRFF.

This clonotype was observed a few times. The chain employs TRBV6-1 and TRBJ2-1; 9 positions agree with TRBD1. Trimming at V came to 4 bases and at J to 5 bases, leaving 3 bases not matched to a gene. This CDR3 is 14 amino acids long. CDR1 and CDR2 from the germline V gene are MNHNS and SASEGT. CDR3 loop: CASSADRGNNEQFF. CDR3 sequence (DNA): TGTGCCAGCAGTGCGGACAGGGGAAACAATGAGCAGTTCTTC.

Only a few counts were recorded for this clonotype. This chain connects TRBV20-1 to TRBJ2-3, with 13 bases fitting TRBD2. This CDR3 is 16 amino acids long. Per the germline V gene, CDR1 is DFQATT and CDR2 is SNEGSKA (reference sequence). The V segment lost 4 bases and the J segment 0 bases; nucleotides outside the gene matches: 4. As DNA, the CDR3 is TGCAGTGCTAAGGGACTAGCGGGACCTAGCACAGATACGCAGTATTTT. This sequence encodes CSAKGLAGPSTDTQYF.

This clonotype was seen more than once but under ten times. The chain carries TRBV20-1 and TRBJ1-1; D possibly corresponds to TRBD1 (5 bases). Germline V gene data show CDR1 as DFQATT and CDR2 as SNEGSKA (reference sequence). The CDR3 runs 11 residues. Here the CDR3 DNA reads TGCAGGGACACTTCGGGCACTGAAGCTTTCTTT. Its protein product is CRDTSGTEAFF.

This clonotype turned up a few times. The chain couples TRBV19 to TRBJ2-5; perhaps TRBD2 as D (7 bases). The V end lost 3 bases, the J end lost 4 bases, and 18 bases lay between the germline ends. The CDR3 is 16 residues long. Germline loops: CDR1 LNHDA, CDR2 SQIVND (reference sequence). CDR3 loop: CASSISLGGPRETQYF. CDR3 sequence (DNA): TGTGCCAGTAGTATCTCTTTGGGGGGGCCTCGAGAGACCCAGTACTTC. The full variable domain, its missing parts supplied by reference TRBV19 and TRBJ2-5, is DGGITQSPKYLFRKEGQNVTLSCEQNLNHDAMYWYRQDPGQGLRLIYYSQIVNDFQKGDIAEGYSVSREKKESFPLTVTSAQKNPTAFYLCASSISLGGPRETQYFGPGTRLLVL.

This chain uses TRBV7-9 with TRBJ2-5; D is possibly TRBD2 (5 bases). Germline CDR1 and CDR2: SEHNR and FQNEAQ (reference sequence). CDR3 length equals 15 residues. Deletions cut 5 bases from V and 3 bases from J, with 16 bases between. CDR3 in amino acids: CASSPPPGRKETQYF. The CDR3 DNA follows: TGTGCCAGCAGCCCTCCTCCGGGAAGAAAAGAGACCCAGTACTTC.

CDR3 nucleotides: TGTGCCAGCAGGAGCGGGACAGGGCTTAACACTGAAGCTTTCTTT. Its translation is CASRSGTGLNTEAFF. V and J are TRBV12-3 or TRBV12-4 and TRBJ1-1; 9 positions agree with TRBD1. After removal of 6 bases from V and 2 bases from J, the junction contained 7 bases not matched to a gene. The CDR3 consists of 15 residues.

This clonotype was recorded once. The genes are TRBV28 and TRBJ2-4, with TRBD1 matching 7 bases. V lost 3 bases, J lost 1 base, and 6 bases stayed unmatched. Germline V CDR1 and CDR2: MDHEN, SYDVKM. The CDR3 extends over 16 amino acids. CDR3: CASSLTGYPAKNIQYF. The CDR3 nucleotides are TGTGCCAGCAGTTTGACAGGGTATCCGGCCAAAAACATTCAGTACTTC.

CDR3 sequence (DNA): TGTGCCAGCAGTGACCCGACAGGGGCTTACTTC. This translates into CASSDPTGAYF. The rearrangement uses TRBV11-2 and TRBJ2-7, with 8 nucleotides matching TRBD1. In germline, CDR1 is SGHAT, CDR2 FQNNGV. V dropped 6 bases and J dropped 13; count of bases not matched to a gene: 8. The CDR3 is 11 amino acids.